A single sample gave rise to the 17 T cell receptor beta chains below, sequenced in a study of blood T cell repertoires in COVID-19. Here immunoSEQ multiplex PCR was the method, and the copy in TCRdb shows in-frame clones only, minus some. The sample contains over 200,000 clones, 86% of which appear only once. What was sequenced was PBMCs or T cells enriched from blood (not recorded which). The receptors stem from a man aged 18-30 years who had recovered from COVID-19.

This clone was counted only a few times. The chain has TRBV5-1 and TRBJ2-7; 11 bases agree with TRBD2. Losses at the gene ends were 4 bases for V and 3 bases for J; bases not matched to a gene: 9. This CDR3 has 16 amino acids. Germline V gene lookup returns CDR1 SGHRS and CDR2 YFSETQ. The CDR3 DNA reads as TGCGCCAGCAGCCCCGGGACTAGCGGAGCCCTCTACGAGCAGTACTTC. This translates into CASSPGTSGALYEQYF.

The chain's CDR3 is CASSSQVGRGETQYF. The CDR3 DNA follows: TGTGCCAGCAGCTCCCAGGTGGGGAGGGGGGAGACCCAGTACTTC. The rearrangement links TRBV2 to TRBJ2-5; tentatively, D is TRBD2 (7 bases). The CDR3 runs 15 residues. Germline V gene sequence: CDR1 SNHLY, CDR2 FYNNEI. V dropped 6 bases and J dropped 5 bases, with 19 bases sitting between them.

The J gene is TRBJ2-7, the V gene TRBV7-9; 8 bases match TRBD1. CDR1 and CDR2 (germline): SEHNR, FQNEAQ (reference sequence). V dropped 6 bases and J dropped 3; count of bases not matched to a gene: 10. CDR3 size: 15 residues. CDR3 residues: CASRGTGRGDYEQYF. The CDR3 coding sequence is TGTGCCAGCAGAGGGACAGGAAGGGGCGACTACGAGCAGTACTTC.

The chain uses TRBV5-4 and TRBJ1-2, with D perhaps matching TRBD1 (6 bases). V lost 0 bases and J lost 0, with 15 bases in between. The CDR3 length is 17 residues. Per germline, CDR1 SGHNT and CDR2 YYREEE (reference sequence). The CDR3 sequence is CASSLAGGGGPNYGYTF. As DNA, the CDR3 is TGTGCCAGCAGCTTGGCAGGTGGGGGGGGCCCTAACTATGGCTACACCTTC. The complete variable domain, with remaining parts taken from reference TRBV5-4 and TRBJ1-2, reads ETGVTQSPTHLIKTRGQQVTLRCSSQSGHNTVSWYQQALGQGPQFIFQYYREEENGRGNFPPRFSGLQFPNYSSELNVNALELDDSALYLCASSLAGGGGPNYGYTFGSGTRLTVV.

The chain has TRBV6-5 and TRBJ1-3; D is undetermined. The germline gives CDR1 MNHEY, CDR2 SVGAGI. Trimming stripped 0 bases from V and 3 bases from J, with 9 bases between. There are 15 residues in the CDR3. In DNA, the CDR3 is TGTGCCAGCAGTTACTCGGCGGGGATTGGAAACACCATATATTTT. Protein sequence: CASSYSAGIGNTIYF.

The chain employs TRBV30 and TRBJ1-2; TRBD1 might be the D (5 bases). The CDR3 totals 12 residues. The germline CDR1 and CDR2 sequences are GTSNPN and SVGIG (reference sequence). Trimming removed 5 bases from V and 0 bases from J, with 7 bases in between. The CDR3 reads CAWDRSNYGYTF. The CDR3 bases are TGTGCCTGGGACAGATCTAACTATGGCTACACCTTC.

The chain uses TRBV7-6 and TRBJ1-3; no reliable D call. From germline, CDR1 is SGHVS and CDR2 FNYEAQ. V was shortened by 1 base and J by 0 bases, with 10 bases between the two germline ends. The CDR3 has 16 amino acids. The CDR3 here is CASSLESSSSGNTIYF. The CDR3 bases are TGTGCCAGCAGCTTAGAGTCCTCCAGCTCTGGAAACACCATATATTTT.

Here the CDR3 reads CASSLQGFNQPQHF. As DNA, the CDR3 is TGTGCCAGCAGTTTACAGGGGTTCAATCAGCCCCAGCATTTT. The chain combines TRBV28 with TRBJ1-5; D may be TRBD1 (6 bases). Trimming shortened V by 2 bases and J by 3 bases, and 8 bases separated the two germline ends. The germline V gene has CDR1 MDHEN and CDR2 SYDVKM. The CDR3 loop spans 14 amino acids.

This chain joins TRBV28 and TRBJ2-5; D perhaps matches TRBD1 (5 bases). V lost 1 base and J lost 4, with 22 bases in between. The CDR3 sequence is 18 residues long. The germline gives CDR1 MDHEN, CDR2 SYDVKM. The CDR3 DNA reads TGTGCCAGCAGTTTATCCCTCAACGGTATGGGGCTGGGAGAGACCCAGTACTTC. Translating gives CASSLSLNGMGLGETQYF.

This chain joins TRBV30 and TRBJ2-7; D call uncertain. The CDR3 consists of 14 residues. V lost 3 bases and J lost 3, with 15 bases in between. Germline V gene data show CDR1 as GTSNPN and CDR2 as SVGIG (reference sequence). CDR3 sequence reads: CAWSDSALGYEQYF. The CDR3 DNA reads as TGTGCCTGGAGCGACTCCGCCTTGGGCTACGAGCAGTACTTC.

V is TRBV7-9 and J is TRBJ1-5; no reliable D call. Trimming cost V 3 bases and J 3 bases, with 9 bases left between them. The CDR3 length is 14 residues. Germline V lookup: CDR1 SEHNR, CDR2 FQNEAQ (reference sequence). The CDR3 DNA follows: TGTGCCAGCAGCTTCAGTACCCCCAATCAGCCCCAGCATTTT. This sequence encodes CASSFSTPNQPQHF.

The chain links TRBV7-8 to TRBJ1-5, with D unresolved. Germline V CDR1 and CDR2: SGHVS, FQNEAQ. The CDR3 contains 16 residues. Trimming pared 5 bases from V and 5 bases from J, leaving 19 bases between. The chain's CDR3 is CASSPEPDGEDQPQHF. The CDR3, as DNA: TGTGCCAGCAGCCCCGAACCGGATGGTGAGGATCAGCCCCAGCATTTT.

The genes are TRBV6-1 and TRBJ1-5, with D perhaps TRBD1 (6 bases). This CDR3 is 16 amino acids long. The V gene's germline CDR1 is MNHNS and CDR2 SASEGT. Trimming removed 1 base at V and 1 base at J, with 11 bases between. The CDR3 DNA reads as TGTGCCAGCAGTGAAGTGGGGGCGACCAGCAATCAGCCCCAGCATTTT. It codes for CASSEVGATSNQPQHF.

The chain employs TRBV2 and TRBJ2-1, with 10 bases aligning to TRBD2. V lost 6 bases and J lost 7; bases outside the gene matches: 3. Looked up from germline, CDR1 is SNHLY and CDR2 is FYNNEI. The CDR3 sequence is 13 residues long. In DNA form, the CDR3 reads TGTGCCAGCAGGCTAGCGGGAGATAATGAGCAGTTCTTC. It codes for CASRLAGDNEQFF.

V usage is TRBV7-9 and J usage is TRBJ1-3, with D possibly being TRBD1 (5 bases). V was clipped by 6 bases and J by 3 bases, with 12 bases between them. This CDR3 is built from 14 residues. CDR1 and CDR2 from the germline V gene are SEHNR and FQNEAQ (reference sequence). The chain's CDR3 is CASRAQGGGNTIYF. The CDR3 nucleotides are TGTGCCAGCAGGGCCCAGGGAGGTGGAAACACCATATATTTT.

The chain recombines TRBV10-1 with TRBJ2-1; 7 bases agree with TRBD2. Germline V CDR1 and CDR2: WNHNN, SYGVQD (reference sequence). V lost 6 bases to trimming and J lost 3 bases; unmatched junction nucleotides: 2. The CDR3 sequence is 13 residues long. The CDR3 here is CASRAGFYNEQFF. In nucleotides, the CDR3 is TGCGCCAGCAGAGCGGGGTTCTACAATGAGCAGTTCTTC.

This clone has only a few counts. CDR3 nucleotide sequence: TGCGCCAGCAGCTTGGTTACGGGGACAGGGGTTAAAGATACGCAGTATTTT. It encodes CASSLVTGTGVKDTQYF. The V gene is TRBV5-1, the J gene TRBJ2-3; 10 bases match TRBD1. The germline V gene encodes CDR1 SGHRS and CDR2 YFSETQ. CDR3 size: 17 residues. Trimming at V came to 0 bases and at J to 5 bases, leaving 9 bases not matched to a gene. Complete variable domain (other parts from reference TRBV5-1 and TRBJ2-3): KAGVTQTPRYLIKTRGQQVTLSCSPISGHRSVSWYQQTPGQGLQFLFEYFSETQRNKGNFPGRFSGRQFSNSRSEMNVSTLELGDSALYLCASSLVTGTGVKDTQYFGPGTRLTVL.